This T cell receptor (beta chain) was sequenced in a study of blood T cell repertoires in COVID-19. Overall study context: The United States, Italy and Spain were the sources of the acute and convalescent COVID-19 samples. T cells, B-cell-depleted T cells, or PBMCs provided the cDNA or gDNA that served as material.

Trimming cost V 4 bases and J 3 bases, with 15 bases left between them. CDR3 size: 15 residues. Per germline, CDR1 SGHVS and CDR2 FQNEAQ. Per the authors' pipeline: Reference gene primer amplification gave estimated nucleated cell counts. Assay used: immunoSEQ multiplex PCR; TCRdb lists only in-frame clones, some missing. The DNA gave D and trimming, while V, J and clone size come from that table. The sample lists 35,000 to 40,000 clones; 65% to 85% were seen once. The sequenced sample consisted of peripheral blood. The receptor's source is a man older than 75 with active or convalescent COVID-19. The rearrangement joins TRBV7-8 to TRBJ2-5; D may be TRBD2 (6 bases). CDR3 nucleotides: TGTGCCAGCAGCTCAACCCGGGGGTACGAAGAGACCCAGTACTTC. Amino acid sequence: CASSSTRGYEETQYF.